Following are 12 T cell receptor beta chains from one sample sequenced in a study of cytomegalovirus exposure and HLA in healthy donors. 60 Vbeta and 13 Jbeta primers were used in PCR. Clones were sequenced by immunoSEQ multiplex PCR, and TCRdb holds only the in-frame ones, with some missing. The sample comprises about 120,000 clones, about three quarters of which are singletons, and 3.5% to 4.5% rests with the top ten. Sequenced sample: PBMCs. Receptor source: a man aged 25 to 40 in good health and CMV-seronegative.

The chain links TRBV11-3 to TRBJ2-1, with D possibly matching TRBD2 (5 bases). The CDR3 loop spans 13 amino acids. Trimming removed 6 bases from V and 4 bases from J, with 10 bases in between. Per germline, CDR1 SGHNT and CDR2 YENEEA. The CDR3 protein is CASSGRGYNEQFF. As DNA, the CDR3 is TGTGCCAGCAGTGGACGGGGATACAATGAGCAGTTCTTC.

The chain uses TRBV5-4 and TRBJ2-7, with D possibly TRBD1 on 5 matching bases. The CDR3 sequence is 14 residues long. Looked up from germline, CDR1 is SGHNT and CDR2 is YYREEE (reference sequence). V lost 3 bases to trimming and J lost 4 bases, with 14 bases between them. The DNA for the CDR3 is TGTGCCAGCAGCTCTACCATTGACAGTTACGAGCAGTACTTC. It translates to CASSSTIDSYEQYF.

This clone was counted between two and nine times. This chain uses TRBV5-1 with TRBJ1-5; the D gene is possibly TRBD1 (5 bases). Per germline, CDR1 SGHRS and CDR2 YFSETQ. Trimming took 4 bases from V and 2 from J, leaving 7 bases between them. The CDR3 is made up of 13 amino acids. The CDR3 sequence is CASSLQGNQPQHF. The DNA of the CDR3 is TGCGCCAGCAGCCTACAGGGCAATCAGCCCCAGCATTTT.

The rearrangement uses TRBV6-5 and TRBJ1-1; 8 nucleotides line up with TRBD1. The germline gives CDR1 MNHEY, CDR2 SVGAGI. This CDR3 has 16 residues. The junction had 8 bases not matched to a gene; V was cut back by 0 bases and J by 5 bases. CDR3 sequence (DNA): TGTGCCAGCAGTTACTCCGGACAGGGAGGAAAGACTGAAGCTTTCTTT. Protein product: CASSYSGQGGKTEAFF.

The chain employs TRBV28 and TRBJ2-7, with D maybe TRBD1 (6 bases). The V and J ends lost 6 bases and 4 bases respectively, with 34 bases between them. The CDR3 extends over 20 amino acids. CDR1 and CDR2 from the germline V gene are MDHEN and SYDVKM. CDR3 sequence: CASSYWAFRDTVFGGYEQYF. As DNA, the CDR3 is TGTGCCAGCAGCTATTGGGCATTCCGGGACACAGTCTTTGGGGGTTACGAGCAGTACTTC.

CDR3: CASSLQTWNTEAFF. The CDR3 bases are TGCGCCAGCAGCTTACAAACCTGGAACACTGAAGCTTTCTTT. J is TRBJ1-1 and V is TRBV5-1; D unresolved. The CDR3 has 14 residues. CDR1 and CDR2 from the germline V gene are SGHRS and YFSETQ. Trimming removed 2 bases at V and 1 base at J, with 9 bases between.

This clone was seen only a few times. The rearrangement uses TRBV5-1 and TRBJ2-1; D is possibly TRBD2 (7 bases). CDR1 SGHRS and CDR2 YFSETQ come from the germline V gene. Trimming removed 4 bases at V and 14 bases at J, with 19 bases between. CDR3 length: 13 amino acids. CDR3 sequence (DNA): TGCGCCAGCAGCCTGGACCTGGGGGGGCTGGAGTTCTTC. Protein: CASSLDLGGLEFF.

The chain has TRBV4-3 and TRBJ1-6; possibly TRBD1 for D (5 bases). The CDR3 is 16 residues long. Germline V lookup: CDR1 LGHNA, CDR2 YSLEER. The germline V and J ends were trimmed by 0 bases and 9 bases, with 15 bases remaining between them. CDR3 DNA: TGCGCCAGCAGCCAAGAATCGAACCGGGGGACTTCACCCCTCCACTTT. This translates into CASSQESNRGTSPLHF.

The genes are TRBV5-1 and TRBJ2-5; no definite D call. Germline V CDR1 and CDR2: SGHRS, YFSETQ. Trimming left V 4 bases short and J 5 bases short, with 9 bases between. This CDR3 has 12 amino acids. In DNA, the CDR3 is TGCGCCAGCAGCCAAAGCACGGAGACCCAGTACTTC. It encodes CASSQSTETQYF.

This chain connects TRBV7-6 to TRBJ1-5; D not resolved. The V and J ends lost 1 base and 4 bases respectively, with 11 bases between them. Germline assignment: CDR1 SGHVS and CDR2 FNYEAQ. CDR3 length: 15 residues. The CDR3 region is CASSLGVEQNQPQHF. The CDR3 region has the DNA TGTGCCAGCAGCTTAGGGGTCGAACAGAATCAGCCCCAGCATTTT.

This clone was picked up one time. The J gene is TRBJ1-5, the V gene TRBV2; D might be TRBD1 (6 bases). Per germline, CDR1 SNHLY and CDR2 FYNNEI. Trimming left V 4 bases short and J 7 bases short, with 11 bases between. This CDR3 has 13 amino acids. The CDR3 loop reads CASSGQGYQPQHF. The CDR3 DNA reads TGTGCCAGCAGTGGCCAGGGGTACCAGCCCCAGCATTTT.

There are a few counts of this clone. V usage is TRBV6-1 and J usage is TRBJ1-3, with a weak D call TRBD1 (6 bases). V was shortened by 5 bases and J by 3 bases, with 8 bases between the two germline ends. Germline V gives CDR1 MNHNS, CDR2 SASEGT. This CDR3 has 13 residues. Written as DNA, the CDR3 is TGTGCCAGCAGTAGGGACAATGGAAACACCATATATTTT. Protein product: CASSRDNGNTIYF.